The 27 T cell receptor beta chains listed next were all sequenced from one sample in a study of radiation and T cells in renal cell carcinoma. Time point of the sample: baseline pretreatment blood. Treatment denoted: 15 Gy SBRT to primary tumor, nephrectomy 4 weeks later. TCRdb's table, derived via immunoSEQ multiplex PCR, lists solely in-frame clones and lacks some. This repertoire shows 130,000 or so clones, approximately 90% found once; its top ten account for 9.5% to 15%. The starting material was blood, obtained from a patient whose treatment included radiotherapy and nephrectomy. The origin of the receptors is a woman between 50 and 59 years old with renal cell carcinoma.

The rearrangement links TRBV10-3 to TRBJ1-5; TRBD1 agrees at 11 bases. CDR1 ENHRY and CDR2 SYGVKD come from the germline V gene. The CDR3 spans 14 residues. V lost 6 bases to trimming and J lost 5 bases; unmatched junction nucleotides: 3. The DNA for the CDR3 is TGTGCCATCAGGGGGGACAGGGGGGATCAGCCCCAGCATTTT. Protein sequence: CAIRGDRGDQPQHF.

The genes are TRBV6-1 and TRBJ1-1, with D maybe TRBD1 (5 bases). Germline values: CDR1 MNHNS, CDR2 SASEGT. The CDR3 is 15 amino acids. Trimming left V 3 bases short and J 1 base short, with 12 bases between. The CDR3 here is CASSDWAGGNTEAFF. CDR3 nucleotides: TGTGCCAGCAGTGATTGGGCGGGGGGGAACACTGAAGCTTTCTTT.

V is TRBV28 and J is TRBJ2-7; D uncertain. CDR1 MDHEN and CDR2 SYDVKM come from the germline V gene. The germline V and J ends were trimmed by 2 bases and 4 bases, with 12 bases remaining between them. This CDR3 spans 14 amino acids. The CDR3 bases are TGTGCCAGCAGTTTACTGGGTAACCAGTACGAGCAGTACTTC. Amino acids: CASSLLGNQYEQYF. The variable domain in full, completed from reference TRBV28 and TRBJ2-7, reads DVKVTQSSRYLVKRTGEKVFLECVQDMDHENMFWYRQDPGLGLRLIYFSYDVKMKEKGDIPEGYSVSREKKERFSLILESASTNQTSMYLCASSLLGNQYEQYFGPGTRLTVT.

The CDR3 nucleotides read TGCAGCGTTGACCCCGGCGGGGGGGCCGGAACCTACAATGAGCAGTTCTTC. Its translation: CSVDPGGGAGTYNEQFF. V gene TRBV29-1 combines with J gene TRBJ2-1; TRBD2 matches at 9 bases. The length of the CDR3 is 17 residues. V was clipped by 3 bases and J by 2 bases; unmatched bases: 11. Germline CDR1 is SQVTM and CDR2 is ANQGSEA.

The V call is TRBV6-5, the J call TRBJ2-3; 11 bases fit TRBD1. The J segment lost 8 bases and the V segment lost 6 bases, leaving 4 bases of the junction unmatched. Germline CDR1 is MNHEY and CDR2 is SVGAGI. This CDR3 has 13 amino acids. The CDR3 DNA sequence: TGTGCCAGCAGAGGGACAGGGGGAGGTACGCAGTATTTT. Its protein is CASRGTGGGTQYF.

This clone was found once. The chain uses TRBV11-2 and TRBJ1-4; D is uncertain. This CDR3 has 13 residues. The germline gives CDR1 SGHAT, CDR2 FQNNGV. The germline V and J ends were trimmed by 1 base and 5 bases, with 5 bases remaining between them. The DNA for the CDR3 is TGTGCCAGCAGCTTAGTTGTGAATGAAAAACTGTTTTTT. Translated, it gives CASSLVVNEKLFF.

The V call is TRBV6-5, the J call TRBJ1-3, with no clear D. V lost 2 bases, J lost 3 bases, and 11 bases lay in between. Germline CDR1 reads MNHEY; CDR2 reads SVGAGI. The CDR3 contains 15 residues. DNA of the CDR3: TGTGCCAGCAGTTACCGCCGGGTGCGTGGAAACACCATATATTTT. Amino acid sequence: CASSYRRVRGNTIYF.

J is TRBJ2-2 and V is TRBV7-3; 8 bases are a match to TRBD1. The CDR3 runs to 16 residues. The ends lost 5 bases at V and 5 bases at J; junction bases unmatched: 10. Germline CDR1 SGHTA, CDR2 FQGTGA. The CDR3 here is CASSLQGAGWTGELFF. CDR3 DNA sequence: TGTGCCAGCAGCCTGCAGGGGGCGGGTTGGACCGGGGAGCTGTTTTTT.

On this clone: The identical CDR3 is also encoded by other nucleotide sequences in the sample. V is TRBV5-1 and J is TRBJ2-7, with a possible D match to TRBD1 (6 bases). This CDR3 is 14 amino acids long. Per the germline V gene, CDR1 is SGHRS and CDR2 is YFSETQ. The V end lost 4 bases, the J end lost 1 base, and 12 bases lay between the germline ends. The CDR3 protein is CASSLTGPSYEQYF. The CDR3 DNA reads TGCGCCAGCAGCCTAACAGGGCCATCCTACGAGCAGTACTTC.

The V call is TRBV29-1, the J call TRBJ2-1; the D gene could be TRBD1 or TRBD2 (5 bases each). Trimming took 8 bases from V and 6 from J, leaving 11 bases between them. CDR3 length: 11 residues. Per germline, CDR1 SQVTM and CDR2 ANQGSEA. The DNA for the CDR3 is TGCAGCTCCGGGACCTGCAATGAGCAGTTCTTC. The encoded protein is CSSGTCNEQFF.

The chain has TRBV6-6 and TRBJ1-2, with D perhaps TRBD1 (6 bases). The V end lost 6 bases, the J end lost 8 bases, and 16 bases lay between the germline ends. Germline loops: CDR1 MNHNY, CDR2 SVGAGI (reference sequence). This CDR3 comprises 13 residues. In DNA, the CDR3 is TGTGCCAGCAGCCGCCGGGACACCGGAGGCTACACCTTC. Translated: CASSRRDTGGYTF.

The CDR3, as DNA: TGTGCCAGCAGCTTCCGCCCGGGGGGGCAGGACTCTGGAAACACCATATATTTT. Protein product: CASSFRPGGQDSGNTIYF. The chain couples TRBV7-3 to TRBJ1-3, with a weak D call TRBD1 (6 bases). Per germline, CDR1 SGHTA and CDR2 FQGTGA. CDR3 length equals 18 residues. With 3 bases removed from V and 0 bases from J, the gap between germline ends came to 18 bases.

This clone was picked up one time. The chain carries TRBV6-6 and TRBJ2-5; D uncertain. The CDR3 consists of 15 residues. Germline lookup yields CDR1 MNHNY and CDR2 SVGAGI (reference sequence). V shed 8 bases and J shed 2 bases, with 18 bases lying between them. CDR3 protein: CASSDHGPGQETQYF. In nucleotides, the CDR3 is TGTGCCAGCTCCGACCACGGGCCAGGTCAAGAGACCCAGTACTTC.

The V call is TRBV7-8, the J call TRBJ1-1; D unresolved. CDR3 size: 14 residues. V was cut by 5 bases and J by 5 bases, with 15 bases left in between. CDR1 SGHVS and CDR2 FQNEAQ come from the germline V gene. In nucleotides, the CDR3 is TGTGCCAGCAGCCACCCCCAATCGGGGACTGAAGCTTTCTTT. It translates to CASSHPQSGTEAFF.

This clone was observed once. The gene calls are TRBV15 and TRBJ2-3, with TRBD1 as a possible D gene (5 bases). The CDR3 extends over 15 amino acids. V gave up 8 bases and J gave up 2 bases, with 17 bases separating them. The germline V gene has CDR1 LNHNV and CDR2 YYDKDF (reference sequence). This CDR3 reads CATWTTNPFTDTQYF. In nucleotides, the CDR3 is TGTGCCACCTGGACAACTAACCCGTTCACAGATACGCAGTATTTT.

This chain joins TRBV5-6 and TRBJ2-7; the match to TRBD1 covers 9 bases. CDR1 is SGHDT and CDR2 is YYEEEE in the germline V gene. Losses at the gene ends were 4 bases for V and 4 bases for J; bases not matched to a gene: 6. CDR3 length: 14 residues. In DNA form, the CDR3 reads TGTGCCAGCAGCCCCGGGACAGGGTTTTACGAGCAGTACTTC. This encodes CASSPGTGFYEQYF.

CDR3 residues: CASSPRTVGNYGYTF. In DNA, the CDR3 is TGTGCCAGCAGCCCGAGGACAGTTGGCAACTATGGCTACACCTTC. The chain couples TRBV5-4 to TRBJ1-2, with a tentative D call TRBD1 (6 bases). CDR1 is SGHNT and CDR2 is YYREEE in the germline V gene (reference sequence). The CDR3 consists of 15 residues. With 4 bases removed from V and 2 bases from J, the gap between germline ends came to 15 bases.

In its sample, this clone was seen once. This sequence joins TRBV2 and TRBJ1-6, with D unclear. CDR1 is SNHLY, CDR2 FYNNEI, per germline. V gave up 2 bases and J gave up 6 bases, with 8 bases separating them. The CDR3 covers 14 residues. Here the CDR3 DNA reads TGTGCCAGCAGTGAATCATGGCCTAATTCACCCCTCCACTTT. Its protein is CASSESWPNSPLHF.

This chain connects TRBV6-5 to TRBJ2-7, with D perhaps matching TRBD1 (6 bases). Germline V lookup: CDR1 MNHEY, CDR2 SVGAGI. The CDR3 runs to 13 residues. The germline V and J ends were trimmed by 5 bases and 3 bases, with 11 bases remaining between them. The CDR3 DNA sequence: TGTGCCAGCAGTCCGACAGGCTTCTACGAGCAGTACTTC. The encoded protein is CASSPTGFYEQYF.

The CDR3 region has the DNA TGTGCCAGCAGTGATATTCTTGTAAGGGAGACCCAGTACTTC. Translated: CASSDILVRETQYF. The chain joins TRBV6-1 to TRBJ2-5; D ambiguous. From germline, CDR1 is MNHNS and CDR2 SASEGT. Trimming removed 3 bases from V and 5 bases from J, with 13 bases in between. The CDR3 spans 14 residues.

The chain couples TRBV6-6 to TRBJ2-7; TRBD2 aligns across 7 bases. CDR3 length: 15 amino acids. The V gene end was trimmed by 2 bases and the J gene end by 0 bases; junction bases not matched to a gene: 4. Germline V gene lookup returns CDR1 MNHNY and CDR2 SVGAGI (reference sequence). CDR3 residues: CASSYAGGSSYEQYF. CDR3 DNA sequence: TGTGCCAGCAGTTACGCCGGGGGGTCCTCCTACGAGCAGTACTTC.

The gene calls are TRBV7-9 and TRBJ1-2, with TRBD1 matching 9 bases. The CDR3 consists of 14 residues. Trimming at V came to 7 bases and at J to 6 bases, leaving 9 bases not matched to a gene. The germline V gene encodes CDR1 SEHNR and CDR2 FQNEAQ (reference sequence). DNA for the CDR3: TGTGCCAGCACCTCCGGGACAGGGTGGGATGGCTACACCTTC. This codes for CASTSGTGWDGYTF.

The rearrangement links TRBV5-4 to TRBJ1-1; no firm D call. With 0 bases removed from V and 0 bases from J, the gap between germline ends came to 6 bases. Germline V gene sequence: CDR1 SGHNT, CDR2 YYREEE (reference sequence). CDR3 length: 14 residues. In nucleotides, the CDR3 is TGTGCCAGCAGCTTGGAACTTATGAACACTGAAGCTTTCTTT. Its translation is CASSLELMNTEAFF.

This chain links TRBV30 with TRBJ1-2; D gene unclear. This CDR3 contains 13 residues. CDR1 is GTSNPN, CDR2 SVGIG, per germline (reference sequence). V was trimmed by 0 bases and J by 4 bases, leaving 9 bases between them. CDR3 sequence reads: CAWSVLTGYGYTF. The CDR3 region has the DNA TGTGCCTGGAGTGTCTTAACGGGCTATGGCTACACCTTC.

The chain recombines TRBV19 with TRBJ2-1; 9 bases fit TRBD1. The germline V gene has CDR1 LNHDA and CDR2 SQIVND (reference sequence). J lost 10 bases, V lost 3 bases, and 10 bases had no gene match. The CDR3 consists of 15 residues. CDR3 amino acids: CASSMGGTGIREQFF. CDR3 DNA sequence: TGTGCCAGTAGTATGGGGGGGACAGGGATCAGGGAGCAGTTCTTC.

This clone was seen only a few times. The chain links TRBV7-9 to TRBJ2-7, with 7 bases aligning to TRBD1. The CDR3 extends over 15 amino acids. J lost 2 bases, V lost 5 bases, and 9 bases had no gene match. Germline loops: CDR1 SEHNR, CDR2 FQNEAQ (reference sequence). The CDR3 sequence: CASSVDGTVTYEQYF. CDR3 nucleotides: TGTGCCAGCAGCGTCGACGGGACAGTTACCTACGAGCAGTACTTC.

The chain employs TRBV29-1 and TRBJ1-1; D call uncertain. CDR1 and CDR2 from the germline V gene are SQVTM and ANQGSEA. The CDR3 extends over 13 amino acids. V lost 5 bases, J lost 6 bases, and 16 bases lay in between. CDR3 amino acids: CSVWKGSLSEAFF. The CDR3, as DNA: TGCAGCGTTTGGAAAGGGTCCCTTTCTGAAGCTTTCTTT.